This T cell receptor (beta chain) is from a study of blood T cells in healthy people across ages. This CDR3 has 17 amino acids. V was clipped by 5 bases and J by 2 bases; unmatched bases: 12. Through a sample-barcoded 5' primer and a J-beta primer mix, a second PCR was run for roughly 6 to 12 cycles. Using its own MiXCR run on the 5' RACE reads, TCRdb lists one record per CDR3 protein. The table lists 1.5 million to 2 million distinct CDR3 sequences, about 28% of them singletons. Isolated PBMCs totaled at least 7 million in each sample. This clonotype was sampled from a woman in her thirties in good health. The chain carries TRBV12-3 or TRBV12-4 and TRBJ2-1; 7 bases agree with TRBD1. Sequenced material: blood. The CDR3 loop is CASSTRQGRDPYNEQFF. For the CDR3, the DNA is TGTGCCAGCAGTACCCGACAGGGAAGGGATCCCTACAATGAGCAGTTCTTC.